This T cell receptor beta chain came from a study of blood T cell repertoires in COVID-19. Study background: Acute and convalescent COVID-19 specimens originated in the United States, Italy and Spain.

In the original workflow: For nucleated cells, counts were estimated from reference gene primer amplification. Assay: immunoSEQ multiplex PCR; the TCRdb copy retains only in-frame clones and omits some. That table gives V, J and clone size, and the DNA gave D and trimming. The table shows approximately 12,000 clones, with about 71% occurring only once. Those enrolled in Seattle joined during active infection and were followed longitudinally afterward. The source of this sequence is a man aged 60 to 69 with COVID-19, enrolled during active disease. The sample was peripheral blood.

CDR3 region: CSARQGYGYTF. The DNA for the CDR3 is TGCAGTGCTCGACAGGGCTATGGCTACACCTTC. The chain has TRBV20-1 and TRBJ1-2; TRBD1 matches at 7 bases. The CDR3 runs to 11 residues. The germline V gene has CDR1 DFQATT and CDR2 SNEGSKA (reference sequence). Unmatched junction bases numbered 1, after V lost 5 bases and J lost 4 bases.